Below, 4 T cell receptor beta chains from the same sample are listed, as sequenced in a study of cytomegalovirus exposure and HLA in healthy donors. PCR used 60 Vbeta primers and 13 Jbeta primers. Assay used: immunoSEQ multiplex PCR; TCRdb lists only in-frame clones, some missing. This sample has around 150,000 clones, with about 75% found just once. Sequenced material: PBMCs. These receptors all come from a man younger than 35 in good health and CMV-seronegative.

The V call is TRBV27, the J call TRBJ2-5; TRBD1 agrees at 11 bases. The CDR3 has 15 residues. The ends lost 3 bases at V and 5 bases at J; junction bases unmatched: 5. Germline assignment: CDR1 MNHEY and CDR2 SMNVEV (reference sequence). The CDR3 reads CASSLGTGGMETQYF. CDR3 coding DNA: TGTGCCAGCAGTTTGGGGACAGGGGGAATGGAGACCCAGTACTTC.

J is TRBJ1-5 and V is TRBV23-1; D is possibly TRBD1 (5 bases). TRBV23-1 qualifies as an ORF whose function is uncertain. Trimming pared 8 bases from V and 4 bases from J, leaving 24 bases between. This CDR3 comprises 17 residues. CDR3 in DNA: TGCGCCAGCCGTTCGGAGGCAGGGAGGTTACAAAATCAGCCCCAGCATTTT. Translation gives CASRSEAGRLQNQPQHF.

Comment on this clone: Compared with germline, one end of the junction differs, possibly owing to a read error. The chain joins TRBV7-9 to TRBJ2-3, with a weak D call TRBD2 (6 bases). Per germline, CDR1 SEHNR and CDR2 FQNEAQ (reference sequence). The CDR3 sequence is 13 residues long. CDR3 region: CSSSLGEVGTQYF. CDR3 in DNA: TGTTCCAGCAGCTTAGGGGAGGTCGGTACGCAGTATTTT.

This clone has more than one count but fewer than ten. The chain has TRBV6-1 and TRBJ2-7, with D possibly TRBD2 on 5 matching bases. Trimming stripped 6 bases from V and 5 bases from J, with 11 bases between. The CDR3 is 12 residues long. Germline CDR1 and CDR2: MNHNS and SASEGT. CDR3 in amino acids: CASRLAANEQYF. CDR3 DNA: TGTGCCAGCAGGCTAGCCGCAAACGAGCAGTACTTC.